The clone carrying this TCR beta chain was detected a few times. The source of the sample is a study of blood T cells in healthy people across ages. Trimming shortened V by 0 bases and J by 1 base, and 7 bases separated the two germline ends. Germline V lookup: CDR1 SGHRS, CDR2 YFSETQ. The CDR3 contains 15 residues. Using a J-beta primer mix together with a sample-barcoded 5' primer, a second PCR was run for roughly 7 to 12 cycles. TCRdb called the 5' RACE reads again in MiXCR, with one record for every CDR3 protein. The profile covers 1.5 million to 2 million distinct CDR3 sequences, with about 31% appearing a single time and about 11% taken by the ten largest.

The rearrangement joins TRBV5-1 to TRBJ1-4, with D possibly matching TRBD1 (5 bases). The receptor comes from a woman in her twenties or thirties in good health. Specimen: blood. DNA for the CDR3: TGCGCCAGCAGCTTGGGCGGGGGAACTAATGAAAAACTGTTTTTT. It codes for CASSLGGGTNEKLFF.